This T cell receptor beta chain was captured in a study of T-cell memory formation after mild COVID-19. Study in general: Each donor largely had its own TCR clusters. Study-level findings and limits: Cross-reactive memory seemingly joined, as some responding clones were found in pre-infection memory. Contracting CD4+ clones lay largely in CM and EM, with CD8+ ones residing in EMRA. CD4/CD8 balance characterized clones contracting day 15 to 85, and CD4+ skew characterized later expanders.

MiXCR was run by TCRdb on the 5' RACE reads, yielding one entry per CDR3 protein. The sample includes roughly 110,000 distinct CDR3 sequences, 9.5% to 15% seen only once; the top ten take approximately 30%. This clonotype was counted a few times. Antigen: not known. Trimming removed 4 bases from V and 5 bases from J, with 14 bases in between. The germline V gene has CDR1 SGHDT and CDR2 YYEEEE. CDR3 size: 14 residues. Sequencing used PBMCs or a T cell subset sorted from them (not recorded which). The genes are TRBV5-6 and TRBJ2-3; D remains ambiguous. The receptor's source is an adult woman who had mild COVID-19 (a few samples of this study predate the infection). Cell type and time point are not known. The CDR3 region is CASSPGLFGDTQYF. The DNA of the CDR3 is TGTGCCAGCAGCCCGGGCCTTTTTGGAGATACGCAGTATTTT.